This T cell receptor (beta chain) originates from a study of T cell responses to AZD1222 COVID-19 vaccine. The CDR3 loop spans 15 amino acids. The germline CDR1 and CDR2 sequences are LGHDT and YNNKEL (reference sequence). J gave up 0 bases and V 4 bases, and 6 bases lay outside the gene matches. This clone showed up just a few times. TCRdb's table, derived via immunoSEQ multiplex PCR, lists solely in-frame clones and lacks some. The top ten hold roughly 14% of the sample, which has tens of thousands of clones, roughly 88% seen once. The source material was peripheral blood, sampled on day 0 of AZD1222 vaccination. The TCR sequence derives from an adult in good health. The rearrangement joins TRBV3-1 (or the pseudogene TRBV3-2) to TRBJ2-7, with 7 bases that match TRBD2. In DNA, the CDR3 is TGTGCCAGCAGCCTTCAACGGGAGGCCTCCTACGAGCAGTACTTC. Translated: CASSLQREASYEQYF.